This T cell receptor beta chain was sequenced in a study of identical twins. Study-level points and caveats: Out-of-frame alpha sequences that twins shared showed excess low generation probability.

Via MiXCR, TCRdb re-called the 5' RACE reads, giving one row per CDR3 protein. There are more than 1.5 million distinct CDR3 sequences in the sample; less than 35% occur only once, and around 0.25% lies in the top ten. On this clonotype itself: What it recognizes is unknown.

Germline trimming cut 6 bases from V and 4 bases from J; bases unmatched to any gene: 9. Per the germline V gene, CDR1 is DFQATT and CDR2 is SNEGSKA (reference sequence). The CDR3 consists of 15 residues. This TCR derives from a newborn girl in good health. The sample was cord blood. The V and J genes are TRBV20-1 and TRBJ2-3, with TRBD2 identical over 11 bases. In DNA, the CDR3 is TGCAGTGCGTCGGGTAGCGGGGGGGCCTCAGATACGCAGTATTTT. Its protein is CSASGSGGASDTQYF.